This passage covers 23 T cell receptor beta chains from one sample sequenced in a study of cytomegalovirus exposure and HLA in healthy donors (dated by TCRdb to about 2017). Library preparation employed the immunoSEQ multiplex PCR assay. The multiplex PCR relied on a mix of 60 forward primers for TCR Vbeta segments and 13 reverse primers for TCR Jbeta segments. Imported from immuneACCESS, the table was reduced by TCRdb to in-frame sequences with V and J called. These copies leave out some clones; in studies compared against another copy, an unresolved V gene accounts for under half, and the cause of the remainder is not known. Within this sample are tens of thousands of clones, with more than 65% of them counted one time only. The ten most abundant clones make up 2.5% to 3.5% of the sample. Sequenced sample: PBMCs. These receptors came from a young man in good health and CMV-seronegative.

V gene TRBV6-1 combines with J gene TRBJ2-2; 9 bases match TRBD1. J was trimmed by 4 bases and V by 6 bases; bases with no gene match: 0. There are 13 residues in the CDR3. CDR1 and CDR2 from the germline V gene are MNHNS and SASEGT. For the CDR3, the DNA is TGTGCCAGCAGGGACAGGGGCACCGGGGAGCTGTTTTTT. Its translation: CASRDRGTGELFF.

The CDR3 region has the DNA TGTGCCAGCAGTCAACAGGGGTTTTCGGAAGAGACCCAGTACTTC. Protein sequence: CASSQQGFSEETQYF. The chain recombines TRBV25-1 with TRBJ2-5; 7 nucleotides match TRBD1. The CDR3 is 15 amino acids. Germline loops: CDR1 MGHDK, CDR2 SYGVNS. Trimming at V came to 5 bases and at J to 3 bases, leaving 9 bases not matched to a gene.

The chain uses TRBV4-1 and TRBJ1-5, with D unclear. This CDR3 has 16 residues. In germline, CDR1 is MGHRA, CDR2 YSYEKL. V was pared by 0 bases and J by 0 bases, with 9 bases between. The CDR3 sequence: CASSQDYFLSNQPQHF. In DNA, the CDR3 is TGCGCCAGCAGCCAAGACTATTTTCTTAGCAATCAGCCCCAGCATTTT.

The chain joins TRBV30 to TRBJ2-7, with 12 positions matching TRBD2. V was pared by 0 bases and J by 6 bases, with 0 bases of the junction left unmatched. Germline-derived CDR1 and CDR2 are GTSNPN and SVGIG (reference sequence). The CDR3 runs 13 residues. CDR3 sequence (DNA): TGTGCCTGGAGTGTACTAGCGGGGGGCGAGCAGTACTTC. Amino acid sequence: CAWSVLAGGEQYF.

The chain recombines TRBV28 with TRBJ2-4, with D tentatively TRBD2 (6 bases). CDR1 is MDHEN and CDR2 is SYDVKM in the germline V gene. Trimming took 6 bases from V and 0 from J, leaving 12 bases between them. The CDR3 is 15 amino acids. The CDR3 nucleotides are TGTGCCAGCAGGACGGGACTTATAGCCAAAAACATTCAGTACTTC. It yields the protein CASRTGLIAKNIQYF.

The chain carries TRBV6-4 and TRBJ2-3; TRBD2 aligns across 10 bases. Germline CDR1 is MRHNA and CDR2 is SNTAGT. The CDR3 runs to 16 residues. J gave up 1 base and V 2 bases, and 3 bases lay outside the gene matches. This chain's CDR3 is CASSDLSGGGTDTQYF. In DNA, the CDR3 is TGTGCCAGCAGTGACCTCAGCGGGGGGGGCACAGATACGCAGTATTTT.

The CDR3 here is CASSARPGQGKVLREKLFF. The CDR3 DNA is TGTGCCAGCAGTGCCCGGCCGGGACAGGGGAAGGTCCTCCGGGAAAAACTGTTTTTT. The V call is TRBV6-1, the J call TRBJ1-4; 10 bases are a match to TRBD1. V dropped 4 bases and J dropped 8; count of bases not matched to a gene: 19. This CDR3 is built from 19 residues. Germline V lookup: CDR1 MNHNS, CDR2 SASEGT.

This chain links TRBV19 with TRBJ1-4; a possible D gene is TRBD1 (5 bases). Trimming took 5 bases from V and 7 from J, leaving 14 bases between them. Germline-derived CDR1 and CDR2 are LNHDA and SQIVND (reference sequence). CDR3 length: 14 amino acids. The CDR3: CASSPLGGREKLFF. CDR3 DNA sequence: TGTGCCAGTAGTCCCCTCGGGGGTCGTGAAAAACTGTTTTTT.

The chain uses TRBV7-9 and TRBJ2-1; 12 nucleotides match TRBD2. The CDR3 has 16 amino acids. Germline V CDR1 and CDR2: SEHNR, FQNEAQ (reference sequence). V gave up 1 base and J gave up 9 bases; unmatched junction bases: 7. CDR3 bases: TGTGCCAGCAGCTTAGTACTAGCGGGGGGTCCCGGTGAGCAGTTCTTC. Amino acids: CASSLVLAGGPGEQFF.

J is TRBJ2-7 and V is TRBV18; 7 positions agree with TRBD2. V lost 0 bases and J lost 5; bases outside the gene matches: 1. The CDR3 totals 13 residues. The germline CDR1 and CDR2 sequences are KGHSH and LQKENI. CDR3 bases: TGTGCCAGCTCACCACCCGCGGGGGACGAGCAGTACTTC. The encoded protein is CASSPPAGDEQYF.

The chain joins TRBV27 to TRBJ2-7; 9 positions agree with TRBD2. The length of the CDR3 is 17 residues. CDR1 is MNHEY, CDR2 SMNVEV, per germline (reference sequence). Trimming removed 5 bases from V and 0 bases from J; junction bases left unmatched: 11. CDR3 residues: CASSPRLAALYSYEQYF. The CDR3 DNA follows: TGTGCCAGCAGTCCCAGACTAGCGGCGCTTTACTCCTACGAGCAGTACTTC.

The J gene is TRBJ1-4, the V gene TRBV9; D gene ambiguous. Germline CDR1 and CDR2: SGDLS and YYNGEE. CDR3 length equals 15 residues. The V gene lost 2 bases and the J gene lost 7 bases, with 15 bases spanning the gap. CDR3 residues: CASSVYGIGGEKLFF. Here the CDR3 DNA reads TGTGCCAGCAGCGTTTATGGGATTGGAGGTGAAAAACTGTTTTTT.

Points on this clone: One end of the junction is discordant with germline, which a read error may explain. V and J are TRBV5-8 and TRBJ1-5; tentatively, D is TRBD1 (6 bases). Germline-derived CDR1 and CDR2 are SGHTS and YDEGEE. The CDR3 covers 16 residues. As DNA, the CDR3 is TGTGCCAGCACCTTGCTATCGGGGGGGCAAAATCAGCCCCAGCATTTT. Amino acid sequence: CASTLLSGGQNQPQHF.

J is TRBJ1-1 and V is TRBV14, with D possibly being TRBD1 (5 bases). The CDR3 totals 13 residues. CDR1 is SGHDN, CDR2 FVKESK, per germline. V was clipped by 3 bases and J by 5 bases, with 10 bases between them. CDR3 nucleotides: TGTGCCAGCAGCCAGCAGGGATGGACTGAAGCTTTCTTT. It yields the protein CASSQQGWTEAFF.

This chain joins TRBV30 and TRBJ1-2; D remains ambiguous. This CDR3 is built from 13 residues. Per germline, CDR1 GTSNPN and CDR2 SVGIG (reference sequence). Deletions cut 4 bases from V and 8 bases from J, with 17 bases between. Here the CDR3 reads CAWKPLFEGGYTF. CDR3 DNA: TGTGCCTGGAAACCTTTATTTGAGGGCGGCTACACCTTC.

The CDR3 region has the DNA TGTGCCAGCAGTTTACAGAACACTGAAGCTTTCTTT. Its translation is CASSLQNTEAFF. The rearrangement uses TRBV6-6 and TRBJ1-1; D gene uncertain. The CDR3 is 12 residues long. V dropped 4 bases and J dropped 1 base, with 4 bases sitting between them. Germline lookup yields CDR1 MNHNY and CDR2 SVGAGI (reference sequence).

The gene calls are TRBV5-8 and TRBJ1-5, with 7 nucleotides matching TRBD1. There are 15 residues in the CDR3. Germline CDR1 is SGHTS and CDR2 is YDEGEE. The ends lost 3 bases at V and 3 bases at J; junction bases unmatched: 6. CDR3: CASSSGDSNNQPQHF. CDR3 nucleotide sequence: TGTGCCAGCAGCTCGGGGGACAGCAACAATCAGCCCCAGCATTTT.

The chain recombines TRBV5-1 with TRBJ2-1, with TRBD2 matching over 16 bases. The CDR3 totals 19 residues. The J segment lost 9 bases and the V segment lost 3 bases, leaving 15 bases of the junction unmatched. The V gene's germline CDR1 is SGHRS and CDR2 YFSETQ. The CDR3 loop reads CASSSARAGTSGGAGEQFF. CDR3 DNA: TGCGCCAGCAGCTCCGCGAGGGCCGGGACTAGCGGGGGGGCGGGTGAGCAGTTCTTC.

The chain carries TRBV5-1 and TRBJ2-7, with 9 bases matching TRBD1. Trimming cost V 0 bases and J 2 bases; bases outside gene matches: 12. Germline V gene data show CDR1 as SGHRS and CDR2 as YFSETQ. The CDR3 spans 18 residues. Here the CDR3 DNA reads TGCGCCAGCAGCTTGGAACCTCTGGGGGACAGGGAAACCTACGAGCAGTACTTC. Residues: CASSLEPLGDRETYEQYF. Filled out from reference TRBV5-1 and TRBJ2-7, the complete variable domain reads KAGVTQTPRYLIKTRGQQVTLSCSPISGHRSVSWYQQTPGQGLQFLFEYFSETQRNKGNFPGRFSGRQFSNSRSEMNVSTLELGDSALYLCASSLEPLGDRETYEQYFGPGTRLTVT.

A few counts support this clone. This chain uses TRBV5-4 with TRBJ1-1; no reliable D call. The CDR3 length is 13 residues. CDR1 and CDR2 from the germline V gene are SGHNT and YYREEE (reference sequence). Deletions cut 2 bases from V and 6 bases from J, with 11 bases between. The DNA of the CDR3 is TGTGCCAGCAGCTTTCGGAGAAGTTCTGAAGCTTTCTTT. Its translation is CASSFRRSSEAFF.

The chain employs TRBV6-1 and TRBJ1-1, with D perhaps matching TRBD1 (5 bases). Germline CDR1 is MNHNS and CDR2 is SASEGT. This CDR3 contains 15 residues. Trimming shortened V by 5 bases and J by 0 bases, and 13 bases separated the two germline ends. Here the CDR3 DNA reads TGTGCCAGCAGTCCTATCCGGACACTGAACACTGAAGCTTTCTTT. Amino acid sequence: CASSPIRTLNTEAFF.

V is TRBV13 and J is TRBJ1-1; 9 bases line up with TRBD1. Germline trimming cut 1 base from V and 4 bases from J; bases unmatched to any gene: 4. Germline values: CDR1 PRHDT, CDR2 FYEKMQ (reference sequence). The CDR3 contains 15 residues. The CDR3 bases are TGTGCCAGCAGCTTAGAGGACAGGGGAGGCACTGAAGCTTTCTTT. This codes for CASSLEDRGGTEAFF.

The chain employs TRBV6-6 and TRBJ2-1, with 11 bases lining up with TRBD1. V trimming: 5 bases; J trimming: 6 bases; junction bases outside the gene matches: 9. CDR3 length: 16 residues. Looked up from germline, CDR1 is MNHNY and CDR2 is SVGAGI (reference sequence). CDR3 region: CASSLPGQGALNEQFF. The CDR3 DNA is TGTGCCAGCAGTCTACCCGGACAGGGGGCGCTCAATGAGCAGTTCTTC.